This T cell receptor beta chain was found in a study of technical replicates of blood from a few donors. The CDR3 loop spans 16 amino acids. Germline trimming cut 1 base from V and 0 bases from J; bases unmatched to any gene: 2. Germline-derived CDR1 and CDR2 are SNHLY and FYNNEI. Produced via immunoSEQ multiplex PCR; TCRdb's table is partial and in-frame only. Of 90,000 to 100,000 clones in the sample, 90% to 97% were seen once. The specimen was T cells isolated from PBMCs. The clonotype originates from a human donor in good health. The V call is TRBV2, the J call TRBJ2-1, with TRBD1 matching 8 bases. CDR3 in amino acids: CASSEGTGYSYNEQFF. DNA for the CDR3: TGTGCCAGCAGTGAAGGGACAGGGTACTCCTACAATGAGCAGTTCTTC. Looking up the rest from reference TRBV2 and TRBJ2-1 gives the full variable domain: EPEVTQTPSHQVTQMGQEVILRCVPISNHLYFYWYRQILGQKVEFLVSFYNNEISEKSEIFDDQFSVERPDGSNFTLKIRSTKLEDSAMYFCASSEGTGYSYNEQFFGPGTRLTVL.